The 24 T cell receptor beta chains in this list originate from one sample, sequenced in a study of T cells in Graves' hyperthyroidism and ophthalmopathy. Researchers took RNA transcripts and amplified the TCR beta CDR3 regions from them. The study used the HTBI primer set for a first-round RT-PCR of the TCR CDR3. TCRdb redid the calling of the multiplex PCR reads with MiXCR, one entry per CDR3 protein. The profile shows more than 500,000 distinct CDR3 sequences, roughly 14% of them singletons. The sample taken for sequencing was blood. The receptor source for this set is a woman in her thirties or forties with Graves' ophthalmopathy.

This chain connects TRBV6-1 to TRBJ2-1; D perhaps matches TRBD1 (6 bases). Germline V gene data show CDR1 as MNHNS and CDR2 as SASEGT. The ends were cut back, 8 bases at V and 7 bases at J, with 12 bases in the middle. The CDR3 spans 12 residues. CDR3 in amino acids: CASGTSRNEQFF. CDR3 sequence (DNA): TGTGCCAGCGGGACATCGAGAAATGAGCAGTTCTTC.

The V call is TRBV6-2 or TRBV6-3, the J call TRBJ1-5; possible D gene TRBD1, 6 bases. Germline-derived CDR1 and CDR2 are MNHEY and SVGEGT. There are 15 residues in the CDR3. V was trimmed by 6 bases and J by 3 bases, leaving 15 bases between them. This CDR3 reads CASRGAEGYNQPQHF. The CDR3 DNA reads as TGTGCCAGCAGGGGGGCGGAGGGTTACAATCAGCCCCAGCATTTT.

This clonotype was seen more than once but under ten times. The gene calls are TRBV6-2 or TRBV6-3 and TRBJ2-6; 11 bases agree with TRBD1. This CDR3 spans 17 amino acids. The germline V gene has CDR1 MNHEY and CDR2 SVGEGT. The V gene end was trimmed by 8 bases and the J gene end by 1 base; junction bases not matched to a gene: 7. The CDR3 region has the DNA TGTGCCAGCTTTCCCGGGACAGGGGGATCTGGGGCCAACGTCCTGACTTTC. Its protein product is CASFPGTGGSGANVLTF.

This clonotype has ten or more counts. V is TRBV25-1 and J is TRBJ1-3; D perhaps matches TRBD1 (5 bases). Germline CDR1 and CDR2: MGHDK and SYGVNS. This CDR3 spans 15 amino acids. V was pared by 8 bases and J by 2 bases, with 16 bases between. The CDR3 protein is CASRISWGAGNTIYF. The CDR3 bases are TGTGCCAGCCGGATCTCCTGGGGGGCTGGAAACACCATATATTTT.

The genes are TRBV19 and TRBJ1-5; unclear D gene. This CDR3 has 13 residues. V lost 4 bases and J lost 9, with 13 bases in between. Germline CDR1 LNHDA, CDR2 SQIVND (reference sequence). The CDR3 here is CASSTSRFGPQHF. CDR3 nucleotide sequence: TGTGCCAGTAGTACCAGCCGGTTCGGGCCCCAGCATTTT.

In its sample, this clonotype was seen many times. The gene calls are TRBV6-5 and TRBJ1-3; TRBD1 aligns across 7 bases. The V gene's germline CDR1 is MNHEY and CDR2 SVGAGI. The CDR3 totals 17 residues. With 4 bases clipped from V and 3 bases from J, the junction kept 12 bases outside the gene matches. As DNA, the CDR3 is TGTGCCAGCAGTTCGGCTCGACAGGGAGGGTTTGGAAACACCATATATTTT. It specifies CASSSARQGGFGNTIYF.

This clonotype was counted a few times. CDR3 residues: CASSLVGRQMNTGELFF. DNA for the CDR3: TGTGCCAGCAGCTTAGTAGGACGTCAAATGAACACCGGGGAGCTGTTTTTT. The chain employs TRBV11-1 and TRBJ2-2; the D is unclear. The V and J ends lost 1 base and 1 base respectively, with 13 bases between them. Germline V gene data show CDR1 as SGHAT and CDR2 as FQDESV (reference sequence). This CDR3 has 17 residues.

The chain has TRBV6-5 and TRBJ2-7; tentative D call: TRBD2 (5 bases). This CDR3 has 14 amino acids. Looked up from germline, CDR1 is MNHEY and CDR2 is SVGAGI. V lost 2 bases and J 5 bases, leaving 13 bases between the germline ends. The CDR3 DNA is TGTGCCAGCAGTTACCGAGGACTCTGGGACGAGCAGTACTTC. It specifies CASSYRGLWDEQYF.

The rearrangement joins TRBV9 to TRBJ1-1; D is undetermined. The CDR3 has 13 amino acids. With 4 bases removed from V and 5 bases from J, the gap between germline ends came to 12 bases. Germline loops: CDR1 SGDLS, CDR2 YYNGEE. The CDR3 reads CASSLGWVTEAFF. CDR3 bases: TGTGCCAGCAGCCTCGGGTGGGTGACTGAAGCTTTCTTT.

The chain carries TRBV3-1 and TRBJ2-5; TRBD2 might be the D (5 bases). CDR3 length: 17 residues. Trimming took 0 bases from V and 5 from J, leaving 19 bases between them. Germline V CDR1 and CDR2: LGHDT, YNNKEL (reference sequence). CDR3 bases: TGTGCCAGCAGCCAAGATCGACTTTCGGGGTTCGGGGAGACCCAGTACTTC. Protein product: CASSQDRLSGFGETQYF.

The chain recombines TRBV5-4 with TRBJ1-2; D unresolved. Germline V gene sequence: CDR1 SGHNT, CDR2 YYREEE (reference sequence). The CDR3 runs 14 residues. V was shortened by 4 bases and J by 2 bases, with 12 bases between the two germline ends. In DNA form, the CDR3 reads TGTGCCAGCAGCCCTGTGGCCATGAACTATGGCTACACCTTC. It is translated as CASSPVAMNYGYTF.

A few counts support this clonotype. This rearrangement joins TRBV4-1 to TRBJ2-5; 8 nucleotides match TRBD1. The CDR3 covers 15 residues. Germline trimming cut 3 bases from V and 3 bases from J; bases unmatched to any gene: 6. CDR1 and CDR2 from the germline V gene are MGHRA and YSYEKL. The CDR3, as DNA: TGCGCCAGCAGCCATACCGGACAGGGTGAAGAGACCCAGTACTTC. It specifies CASSHTGQGEETQYF.

The table lists this clonotype with a few counts. V is TRBV18 and J is TRBJ1-1, with D possibly TRBD1 on 5 matching bases. The CDR3 covers 14 residues. Trimming left V 0 bases short and J 5 bases short, with 10 bases between. From germline, CDR1 is KGHSH and CDR2 LQKENI. Here the CDR3 reads CASSPPARGTEAFF. The DNA of the CDR3 is TGTGCCAGCTCACCACCGGCCCGGGGGACTGAAGCTTTCTTT. The complete variable domain, with remaining parts taken from reference TRBV18 and TRBJ1-1, reads NAGVMQNPRHLVRRRGQEARLRCSPMKGHSHVYWYRQLPEEGLKFMVYLQKENIIDESGMPKERFSAEFPKEGPSILRIQQVVRGDSAAYFCASSPPARGTEAFFGQGTRLTVV.

This clonotype was found many times. The V and J genes are TRBV6-2 or TRBV6-3 and TRBJ1-2, with 7 positions matching TRBD1. This CDR3 is 12 amino acids long. Germline assignment: CDR1 MNHEY and CDR2 SVGEGT. V gave up 7 bases and J gave up 5 bases; unmatched junction bases: 4. CDR3 in DNA: TGTGCCAGCAACGCAGGGGGATATGGCTACACCTTC. Amino acids: CASNAGGYGYTF.

The sample holds many counts of this clonotype. The rearrangement uses TRBV30 and TRBJ1-2; TRBD1 is a possible D gene (5 bases). The V and J ends lost 2 bases and 1 base respectively, with 8 bases between them. CDR3 length: 13 residues. Germline V lookup: CDR1 GTSNPN, CDR2 SVGIG (reference sequence). CDR3 residues: CAWSSDSNYGYTF. The CDR3 nucleotides are TGTGCCTGGAGTTCTGACAGTAACTATGGCTACACCTTC.

This clonotype was seen repeatedly, ten times or more. This sequence joins TRBV5-1 and TRBJ2-7; no clear D gene. The CDR3 totals 15 residues. Trimming cost V 1 base and J 4 bases, with 15 bases left between them. Germline V gene data show CDR1 as SGHRS and CDR2 as YFSETQ. The CDR3 loop reads CASSLFRSLTYEQYF. CDR3 nucleotides: TGCGCCAGCAGCTTGTTTCGGAGCCTCACTTACGAGCAGTACTTC. The full variable domain, its missing parts supplied by reference TRBV5-1 and TRBJ2-7, is KAGVTQTPRYLIKTRGQQVTLSCSPISGHRSVSWYQQTPGQGLQFLFEYFSETQRNKGNFPGRFSGRQFSNSRSEMNVSTLELGDSALYLCASSLFRSLTYEQYFGPGTRLTVT.

The chain links TRBV27 to TRBJ1-5; D might be TRBD1 (6 bases). The CDR3 length is 13 residues. Germline CDR1 and CDR2: MNHEY and SMNVEV (reference sequence). V lost 7 bases and J 7 bases, leaving 14 bases between the germline ends. In DNA, the CDR3 is TGTGCCAGCACCGCAGGGGTTGGACAGCCCCAGCATTTT. Its translation: CASTAGVGQPQHF.

This clonotype was counted many times. The chain carries TRBV5-1 and TRBJ2-6; the D gene is possibly TRBD2 (5 bases). CDR1 is SGHRS and CDR2 is YFSETQ in the germline V gene. The CDR3 runs 16 residues. V lost 5 bases to trimming and J lost 3 bases, with 15 bases between them. CDR3 protein: CASRSGEHFGANVLTF. CDR3 DNA: TGCGCCAGCAGAAGCGGTGAGCATTTTGGGGCCAACGTCCTGACTTTC.

This clonotype was seen ten or more times. This chain uses TRBV7-3 with TRBJ1-1; 10 nucleotides line up with TRBD1. The CDR3 sequence is 13 residues long. V lost 4 bases to trimming and J lost 8 bases; unmatched junction nucleotides: 4. Looked up from germline, CDR1 is SGHTA and CDR2 is FQGTGA. CDR3 nucleotides: TGTGCCAGCAGCTCCGGGACAGGGGAGGAAGCTTTCTTT. Translated: CASSSGTGEEAFF.

The V gene is TRBV24-1, the J gene TRBJ2-2; no clear D gene. CDR1 KGHDR and CDR2 SFDVKD come from the germline V gene. This CDR3 has 15 amino acids. Between the trimmed V and J ends, which lost 4 bases and 7 bases, there was a span of 15 bases. CDR3 DNA: TGTGCCACCAGTGACCTTCATTATCCGGGCGGGGAGCTGTTTTTT. This sequence encodes CATSDLHYPGGELFF.

This chain links TRBV7-2 with TRBJ2-4; maybe TRBD2 (5 bases). This CDR3 region has 14 residues. Trimming stripped 2 bases from V and 4 bases from J, with 9 bases between. Germline CDR1 and CDR2: SGHTA and FQGNSA. This CDR3 is CASSLIPGKNIQYF. For the CDR3, the DNA is TGTGCCAGCAGCTTAATTCCGGGGAAAAACATTCAGTACTTC.

This chain connects TRBV5-1 to TRBJ2-7; 11 nucleotides line up with TRBD2. This CDR3 contains 15 residues. V shed 1 base, J shed 4 bases, and the junction held 4 bases outside the gene matches. Germline V gene sequence: CDR1 SGHRS, CDR2 YFSETQ. Written as DNA, the CDR3 is TGCGCCAGCAGCTTGTGGACTAGCGGGCTGTACGAGCAGTACTTC. This sequence encodes CASSLWTSGLYEQYF. Complete variable domain (other parts from reference TRBV5-1 and TRBJ2-7): KAGVTQTPRYLIKTRGQQVTLSCSPISGHRSVSWYQQTPGQGLQFLFEYFSETQRNKGNFPGRFSGRQFSNSRSEMNVSTLELGDSALYLCASSLWTSGLYEQYFGPGTRLTVT.

This clonotype was seen a handful of times. The chain is built from TRBV7-2 and TRBJ2-7; D possibly corresponds to TRBD2 (6 bases). V was clipped by 5 bases and J by 9 bases, with 14 bases between them. The CDR3 is made up of 12 amino acids. CDR1 is SGHTA and CDR2 is FQGNSA in the germline V gene. CDR3 sequence reads: CASSPRTGGQYF. The CDR3, as DNA: TGTGCCAGCAGCCCACGGACCGGGGGGCAGTACTTC.

This clonotype has a count of ten or more. V and J are TRBV7-9 and TRBJ2-5; 8 bases match TRBD2. The CDR3 totals 14 residues. Germline trimming cut 7 bases from V and 5 bases from J; bases unmatched to any gene: 9. Germline lookup yields CDR1 SEHNR and CDR2 FQNEAQ (reference sequence). The CDR3 sequence is CASTPAGVQETQYF. The CDR3 DNA reads TGTGCCAGCACCCCAGCGGGAGTCCAGGAGACCCAGTACTTC.